This TCR beta chain is from a study of identical twins. This clonotype showed up just a few times. V lost 3 bases, J lost 0 bases, and 7 bases lay in between. CDR1 LNHNV and CDR2 YYDKDF come from the germline V gene (reference sequence). CDR3 size: 14 residues. A single record per CDR3 protein comes from TCRdb applying MiXCR to the 5' RACE reads. This repertoire shows 520,000 or so distinct CDR3 sequences, about 20% found once; its top ten account for approximately 0.95%. These records were also assigned to another study, of T cells expressing NK-cell markers.

This clonotype was sampled from a woman aged 18-29 years in good health. Material: CD4+ T cells sorted from blood. The chain is built from TRBV15 and TRBJ2-3; D ambiguous. Here the CDR3 reads CATSRELSTDTQYF. For the CDR3, the DNA is TGTGCCACCAGCAGGGAATTAAGCACAGATACGCAGTATTTT. Full variable domain (missing parts from reference TRBV15 and TRBJ2-3): DAMVIQNPRYQVTQFGKPVTLSCSQTLNHNVMYWYQQKSSQAPKLLFHYYDKDFNNEADTPDNFQSRRPNTSFCFLDIRSPGLGDTAMYLCATSRELSTDTQYFGPGTRLTVL.